These 8 T cell receptor beta chains were sequenced from one sample in a study of T cell responses to AZD1222 COVID-19 vaccine. Clones were read by immunoSEQ multiplex PCR, and TCRdb kept only the in-frame ones, dropping some. The table lists 120,000 to 150,000 clones, around 91% of them singletons, with approximately 9% in the top ten. Sequences were derived from peripheral blood, sampled 28 days after the second AZD1222 dose. The receptor source for this set is an adult who received the AZD1222 COVID-19 vaccine.

V gene TRBV29-1 combines with J gene TRBJ1-3; D not certain. The germline V and J ends were trimmed by 4 bases and 0 bases, with 7 bases remaining between them. CDR1 and CDR2 (germline): SQVTM, ANQGSEA. The CDR3 is 13 residues long. CDR3 region: CSVGSSSGNTIYF. The CDR3 DNA is TGCAGCGTTGGGTCGAGCTCTGGAAACACCATATATTTT.

The rearrangement uses TRBV15 and TRBJ1-3; 10 bases are shared with TRBD1. Germline V CDR1 and CDR2: LNHNV, YYDKDF (reference sequence). CDR3 size: 16 residues. The trim removed 3 bases at V and 0 bases at J, leaving 2 bases unmatched. The chain's CDR3 is CATSSDRGLSGNTIYF. CDR3 coding DNA: TGTGCCACCAGCAGTGACAGGGGGCTCTCTGGAAACACCATATATTTT.

This clone was seen a single time. This sequence joins TRBV6-5 and TRBJ1-2; D not resolved. In germline, CDR1 is MNHEY, CDR2 SVGAGI. V dropped 4 bases and J dropped 4 bases, with 16 bases sitting between them. The CDR3 totals 15 residues. CDR3 sequence: CASSFQGGLSYGYTF. CDR3 nucleotides: TGTGCCAGCAGTTTCCAAGGCGGGCTAAGCTATGGCTACACCTTC.

The chain carries TRBV2 and TRBJ2-3, with 8 bases fitting TRBD2. Germline CDR1 and CDR2: SNHLY and FYNNEI. This CDR3 contains 16 residues. With V trimmed by 8 bases and J by 0 bases, 10 bases remained unmatched. CDR3 bases: TGTGCCAGCGTTCGTCGGGGGGGAGCGAGCACAGATACGCAGTATTTT. Translating gives CASVRRGGASTDTQYF.

The rearrangement joins TRBV19 to TRBJ2-2; D could derive from TRBD1 or TRBD2 (6 bases each). The V and J ends lost 9 bases and 4 bases respectively, with 21 bases between them. The germline V gene has CDR1 LNHDA and CDR2 SQIVND (reference sequence). The CDR3 runs to 16 residues. CDR3 sequence: CASQEGGRAGTGELFF. CDR3 sequence (DNA): TGTGCCAGCCAAGAGGGGGGTCGGGCCGGCACCGGGGAGCTGTTTTTT.

The V call is TRBV25-1, the J call TRBJ2-2; TRBD2 aligns across 13 bases. CDR3 length: 17 residues. After removal of 3 bases from V and 4 bases from J, the junction contained 5 bases not matched to a gene. The germline gives CDR1 MGHDK, CDR2 SYGVNS. The CDR3 is CASSDMGLAGITGELFF. DNA for the CDR3: TGTGCCAGCAGTGATATGGGACTAGCGGGGATCACCGGGGAGCTGTTTTTT.

Ten or more counts support this clone. The chain joins TRBV10-3 to TRBJ1-5; TRBD1 matches at 10 bases. This CDR3 comprises 14 residues. Germline V lookup: CDR1 ENHRY, CDR2 SYGVKD. The junction had 5 bases not matched to a gene; V was cut back by 10 bases and J by 2 bases. The CDR3 sequence: CATGTGDGNQPQHF. The CDR3 DNA reads as TGTGCCACAGGGACAGGGGATGGCAATCAGCCCCAGCATTTT.

The chain has TRBV19 and TRBJ1-1; D not resolved. The length of the CDR3 is 15 residues. Trimming stripped 5 bases from V and 3 bases from J, with 16 bases between. Germline V gives CDR1 LNHDA, CDR2 SQIVND (reference sequence). CDR3 in DNA: TGTGCCAGTAGTCCGCGGGCGGGGTACGACACTGAAGCTTTCTTT. This gives the protein CASSPRAGYDTEAFF.